The 20 T cell receptor beta chains listed next were all sequenced from one sample in a study of graft-versus-host responses after intestinal transplantation. No antigen is known for these receptors. Libraries were prepared by immunoSEQ multiplex PCR; TCRdb keeps only in-frame clonotypes and omits some of them. In the table there are nearly 110,000 clones, roughly 87% of which are singletons. Sequencing used unstimulated CD4+ T cells sorted from spleen or lymph node cells, obtained before transplant. All receptors derive from a human donor who was the organ donor for an intestinal transplant.

The V gene is TRBV29-1, the J gene TRBJ2-5; 10 bases fit TRBD2. The germline V gene has CDR1 SQVTM and CDR2 ANQGSEA. J gave up 5 bases and V 3 bases, and 9 bases lay outside the gene matches. The CDR3 contains 15 residues. The CDR3 reads CSVDYQRGGRETQYF. The CDR3 bases are TGCAGCGTTGACTACCAGCGGGGGGGCCGGGAGACCCAGTACTTC.

The CDR3 DNA reads as TGTGCCAGCAGTGAATCGGTGTGGGGAGGAGAACAGCCCCAGCATTTT. It is translated as CASSESVWGGEQPQHF. This chain links TRBV2 with TRBJ1-5; D gene uncertain. Germline-derived CDR1 and CDR2 are SNHLY and FYNNEI. The CDR3 covers 16 residues. Trimming left V 2 bases short and J 7 bases short, with 18 bases between.

This chain uses TRBV11-2 with TRBJ2-3, with D possibly being TRBD2 (5 bases). This CDR3 is 12 amino acids long. Trimming stripped 3 bases from V and 9 bases from J, with 10 bases between. The germline V gene encodes CDR1 SGHAT and CDR2 FQNNGV. The DNA for the CDR3 is TGTGCCAGCAGCTTCTCTGGACTGACGCAGTATTTT. As protein: CASSFSGLTQYF.

This clone was recorded once. The V and J genes are TRBV5-4 and TRBJ2-7, with D perhaps matching TRBD1 or TRBD2 (6 bases each). The CDR3 totals 15 residues. The V and J ends lost 4 bases and 5 bases respectively, with 19 bases between them. The germline V gene has CDR1 SGHNT and CDR2 YYREEE (reference sequence). The CDR3 DNA reads TGTGCCAGCAGCCCCAGGGAGCCCGGGGGCAACGAGCAGTACTTC. This encodes CASSPREPGGNEQYF.

The rearrangement uses TRBV5-4 and TRBJ1-1; TRBD1 matches 10 bases. The CDR3 runs 14 residues. Germline V gene sequence: CDR1 SGHNT, CDR2 YYREEE (reference sequence). Unmatched junction bases numbered 7, after V lost 4 bases and J lost 7 bases. The chain's CDR3 is CASSPDRGRDEAFF. The DNA for the CDR3 is TGTGCCAGCAGCCCGGACAGGGGGAGAGATGAAGCTTTCTTT. Variable domain in full (rest from reference TRBV5-4 and TRBJ1-1): ETGVTQSPTHLIKTRGQQVTLRCSSQSGHNTVSWYQQALGQGPQFIFQYYREEENGRGNFPPRFSGLQFPNYSSELNVNALELDDSALYLCASSPDRGRDEAFFGQGTRLTVV.

This clone was counted between two and nine times. The sample holds other DNA sequences that translate to the same CDR3. The rearrangement links TRBV7-3 to TRBJ2-2; 7 bases align to TRBD2. The CDR3 has 15 residues. V dropped 2 bases and J dropped 0; count of bases not matched to a gene: 0. In germline, CDR1 is SGHTA, CDR2 FQGTGA. The DNA of the CDR3 is TGTGCCAGCAGCTTAGCGGGAGCGAACACCGGGGAGCTGTTTTTT. Translation gives CASSLAGANTGELFF. Full variable domain (outside the CDR3, taken from reference TRBV7-3 and TRBJ2-2): GAGVSQTPSNKVTEKGKYVELRCDPISGHTALYWYRQSLGQGPEFLIYFQGTGAADDSGLPNDRFFAVRPEGSVSTLKIQRTERGDSAVYLCASSLAGANTGELFFGEGSRLTVL.

The chain joins TRBV6-1 to TRBJ2-1, with 8 nucleotides matching TRBD2. Per the germline V gene, CDR1 is MNHNS and CDR2 is SASEGT. V lost 3 bases and J lost 2; bases outside the gene matches: 12. This CDR3 contains 18 residues. DNA of the CDR3: TGTGCCAGCAGTGAGATGCTCCTTACTAGCGGCACCTACAATGAGCAGTTCTTC. Translated: CASSEMLLTSGTYNEQFF.

This chain uses TRBV19 with TRBJ2-3; TRBD1 matches 8 bases. Germline CDR1 reads LNHDA; CDR2 reads SQIVND (reference sequence). Losses at the gene ends were 6 bases for V and 1 base for J; bases not matched to a gene: 6. The CDR3 spans 15 residues. The CDR3 sequence is CASSLGTGRTDTQYF. The CDR3 DNA follows: TGTGCCAGTAGCCTCGGGACAGGCCGCACAGATACGCAGTATTTT.

The chain combines TRBV7-2 with TRBJ2-7; D may be TRBD2 (6 bases). V dropped 7 bases and J dropped 1 base, with 20 bases sitting between them. The CDR3 length is 16 residues. Germline values: CDR1 SGHTA, CDR2 FQGNSA. CDR3 DNA sequence: TGTGCCAGCAATAGGAGGGCAGGGCCCTCTTCCTACGAGCAGTACTTC. It translates to CASNRRAGPSSYEQYF.

The chain couples TRBV12-5 to TRBJ2-1; possible D gene TRBD2, 5 bases. Germline loops: CDR1 LGHNT, CDR2 FRNRAP. This CDR3 is 12 amino acids long. Trimming left V 3 bases short and J 6 bases short, with 6 bases between. In nucleotides, the CDR3 is TGTGCTAGTGGTTTAGAGGGCAATGAGCAGTTCTTC. This encodes CASGLEGNEQFF.

This clone was picked up one time. The chain employs TRBV7-6 and TRBJ2-5, with 7 positions matching TRBD2. There are 14 residues in the CDR3. The germline gives CDR1 SGHVS, CDR2 FNYEAQ. V shed 3 bases and J 5 bases; nucleotides not matched to a gene: 6. In DNA, the CDR3 is TGTGCCAGCAGCTTTTATGGGGAGGGGGAGACCCAGTACTTC. This encodes CASSFYGEGETQYF.

CDR3 residues: CASSQARSGVTEAFF. The CDR3 DNA follows: TGCGCCAGCAGCCAAGCGAGATCGGGGGTCACTGAAGCTTTCTTT. The chain couples TRBV4-1 to TRBJ1-1, with D possibly TRBD1 on 5 matching bases. This CDR3 comprises 15 residues. CDR1 is MGHRA and CDR2 is YSYEKL in the germline V gene. Deletions cut 1 base from V and 4 bases from J, with 13 bases between.

This chain links TRBV7-9 with TRBJ2-2; 7 bases agree with TRBD1. The length of the CDR3 is 14 residues. The V gene's germline CDR1 is SEHNR and CDR2 FQNEAQ (reference sequence). J was trimmed by 1 base and V by 5 bases; bases with no gene match: 1. The CDR3 protein is CASSRTGNTGELFF. CDR3 bases: TGTGCCAGCAGCCGGACAGGGAACACCGGGGAGCTGTTTTTT.

The chain is built from TRBV2 and TRBJ2-7, with TRBD1 matching over 9 bases. The CDR3 loop spans 14 amino acids. Germline V gives CDR1 SNHLY, CDR2 FYNNEI. V gave up 6 bases and J gave up 3 bases; unmatched junction bases: 6. CDR3 DNA sequence: TGTGCCAGCAGCAACACGGGACAGGGCTACGAGCAGTACTTC. Its protein is CASSNTGQGYEQYF.

This chain uses TRBV7-9 with TRBJ2-5; D might be TRBD2 (5 bases). CDR3 length: 14 residues. CDR1 SEHNR and CDR2 FQNEAQ come from the germline V gene (reference sequence). V gave up 2 bases and J gave up 4 bases, with 11 bases separating them. CDR3 nucleotides: TGTGCCAGCAGCTTAACGGGGAGTACAGAGACCCAGTACTTC. Its translation is CASSLTGSTETQYF.

V usage is TRBV9 and J usage is TRBJ2-1; 8 bases are shared with TRBD2. Germline V gene lookup returns CDR1 SGDLS and CDR2 YYNGEE. V lost 0 bases, J lost 8 bases, and 7 bases stayed unmatched. CDR3 length: 15 amino acids. In DNA, the CDR3 is TGTGCCAGCAGCGTAGTACCCGGGAGGGGCGATGAGCAGTTCTTC. It yields the protein CASSVVPGRGDEQFF.

The chain carries TRBV9 and TRBJ2-6; a possible D gene is TRBD1 (6 bases). Between the trimmed V and J ends, which lost 4 bases and 0 bases, there was a span of 14 bases. CDR1 is SGDLS and CDR2 is YYNGEE in the germline V gene. The CDR3 is 17 amino acids. The chain's CDR3 is CASSSQQGFSGANVLTF. Here the CDR3 DNA reads TGTGCCAGCAGCTCACAACAGGGTTTCTCTGGGGCCAACGTCCTGACTTTC.

V is TRBV19 and J is TRBJ2-3, with 7 positions matching TRBD1. The CDR3 consists of 15 residues. Germline CDR1 reads LNHDA; CDR2 reads SQIVND (reference sequence). V dropped 3 bases and J dropped 5; count of bases not matched to a gene: 8. This CDR3 is CASSMGDRLLDTQYF. The CDR3, as DNA: TGTGCCAGTAGTATGGGGGACAGACTTTTAGATACGCAGTATTTT.

The V gene is TRBV6-6, the J gene TRBJ1-2; possible D gene TRBD1, 6 bases. The CDR3 is 15 residues long. Germline V gene sequence: CDR1 MNHNY, CDR2 SVGAGI (reference sequence). The V end lost 2 bases, the J end lost 9 bases, and 19 bases lay between the germline ends. CDR3 amino acids: CASSYGRDYRARYTF. For the CDR3, the DNA is TGTGCCAGCAGTTACGGTCGGGATTACAGGGCACGCTACACCTTC.

The V and J genes are TRBV5-1 and TRBJ2-5; 9 nucleotides align to TRBD1. This CDR3 is built from 14 residues. Trimming took 6 bases from V and 3 from J; bases not matched to a gene: 6. The germline CDR1 and CDR2 sequences are SGHRS and YFSETQ. CDR3: CASTPGTGKETQYF. Written as DNA, the CDR3 is TGCGCCAGCACCCCCGGGACAGGGAAAGAGACCCAGTACTTC.